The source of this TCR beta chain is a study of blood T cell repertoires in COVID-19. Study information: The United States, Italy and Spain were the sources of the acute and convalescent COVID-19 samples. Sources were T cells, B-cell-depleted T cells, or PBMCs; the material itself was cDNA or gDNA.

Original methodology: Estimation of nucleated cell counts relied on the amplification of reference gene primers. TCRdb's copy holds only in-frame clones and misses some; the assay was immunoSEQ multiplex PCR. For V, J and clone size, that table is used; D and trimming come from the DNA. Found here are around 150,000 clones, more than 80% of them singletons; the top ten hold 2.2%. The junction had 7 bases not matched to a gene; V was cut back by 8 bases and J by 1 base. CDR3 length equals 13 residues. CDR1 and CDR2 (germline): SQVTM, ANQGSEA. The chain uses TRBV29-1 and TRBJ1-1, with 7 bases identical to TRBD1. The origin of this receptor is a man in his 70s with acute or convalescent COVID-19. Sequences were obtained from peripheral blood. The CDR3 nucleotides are TGCAGCACAACCGGGACAGCGAACACTGAAGCTTTCTTT. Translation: CSTTGTANTEAFF.